This TCR beta chain came from a study of cytomegalovirus exposure and HLA in healthy donors. On the study more broadly: An early data release held approximately 85 million unique TCRs from HLA-typed donors.

CDR3 size: 16 residues. The ends were cut back, 5 bases at V and 0 bases at J, with 14 bases in the middle. Germline V lookup: CDR1 PRHDT, CDR2 FYEKMQ (reference sequence). Each donor was nominally healthy when sampled (though unrecorded immune exposures were likely). PCR used 60 Vbeta primers and 13 Jbeta primers. Using immunoSEQ multiplex PCR, the repertoire was profiled, and TCRdb retains in-frame clones only, with some absent. The sample has about 160,000 clones; approximately 80% are singletons. The J gene is TRBJ2-4, the V gene TRBV13, with D possibly TRBD2 on 7 matching bases. Sequenced material: PBMCs. This receptor was identified in a man aged 50 to 60 in good health and CMV-seropositive. CDR3 loop: CASSGPRGGAKNIQYF. The CDR3 DNA reads TGTGCCAGCAGCGGGCCGAGGGGGGGAGCCAAAAACATTCAGTACTTC.